What follows describes a single TCR beta chain. The germline V gene encodes CDR1 LNHDA and CDR2 SQIVND (reference sequence). This CDR3 is 11 amino acids long. With 6 bases clipped from V and 12 bases from J, the junction kept 4 bases outside the gene matches. TCRdb's copy holds only in-frame clones and misses some; the assay was immunoSEQ multiplex PCR. The table records approximately 99,000 clones, 70% to 90% of them present only once. The entry originates in a study of T cell responses to AZD1222 COVID-19 vaccine. Sequenced here: peripheral blood, sampled on day 0 of AZD1222 vaccination. The TCR comes from an adult in good health. The chain carries TRBV19 and TRBJ2-2, with 7 bases matching TRBD2. DNA for the CDR3: TGTGCCAGTAGGGGAGGGGATAAGCTGTTTTTT. Its protein is CASRGGDKLFF.